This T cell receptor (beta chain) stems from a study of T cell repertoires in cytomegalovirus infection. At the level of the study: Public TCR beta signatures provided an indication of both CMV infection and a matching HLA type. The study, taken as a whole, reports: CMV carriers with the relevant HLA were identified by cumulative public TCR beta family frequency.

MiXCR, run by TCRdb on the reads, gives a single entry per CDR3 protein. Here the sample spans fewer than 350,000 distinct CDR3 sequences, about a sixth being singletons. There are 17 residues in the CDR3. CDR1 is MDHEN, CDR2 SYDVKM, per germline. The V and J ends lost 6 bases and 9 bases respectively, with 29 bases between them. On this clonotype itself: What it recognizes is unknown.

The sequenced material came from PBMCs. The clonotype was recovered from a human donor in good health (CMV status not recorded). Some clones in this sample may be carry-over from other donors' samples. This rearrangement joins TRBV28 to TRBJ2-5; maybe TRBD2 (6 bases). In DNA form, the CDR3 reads TGTGCCAGCAGCCCAAGACGTCTCCAGGGACGGCCGGGGGCCCAGTACTTC. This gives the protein CASSPRRLQGRPGAQYF. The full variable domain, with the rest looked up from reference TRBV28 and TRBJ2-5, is DVKVTQSSRYLVKRTGEKVFLECVQDMDHENMFWYRQDPGLGLRLIYFSYDVKMKEKGDIPEGYSVSREKKERFSLILESASTNQTSMYLCASSPRRLQGRPGAQYFGPGTRLLVL.